The 8 T cell receptor beta chains presented below share a single source sample, sequenced in a study of T cells in Graves' hyperthyroidism and ophthalmopathy. Template material for amplifying TCR beta CDR3 regions consisted of RNA transcripts. First-round RT-PCR of the TCR CDR3 relied on the HTBI primer set. Each CDR3 protein is one row after TCRdb ran MiXCR on the multiplex PCR reads. Of some 550,000 distinct CDR3 sequences listed, roughly 20% are singletons. Sequenced sample: blood. The origin of the receptors is a man aged 18 to 29 with Graves' hyperthyroidism.

This clonotype came up many times. This chain joins TRBV28 and TRBJ1-1; D might be TRBD1 (5 bases). The CDR3 extends over 14 amino acids. Germline CDR1 MDHEN, CDR2 SYDVKM. The V end was cut by 6 bases, the J end by 5 bases, with 16 bases between. The DNA of the CDR3 is TGTGCCAGCAGCTCGATTATTGGGGGGACTGAAGCTTTCTTT. It encodes CASSSIIGGTEAFF. Filled out from reference TRBV28 and TRBJ1-1, the complete variable domain reads DVKVTQSSRYLVKRTGEKVFLECVQDMDHENMFWYRQDPGLGLRLIYFSYDVKMKEKGDIPEGYSVSREKKERFSLILESASTNQTSMYLCASSSIIGGTEAFFGQGTRLTVV.

This clonotype was observed many times. The rearrangement joins TRBV7-9 to TRBJ2-5; TRBD1 aligns across 9 bases. The CDR3 is made up of 16 amino acids. V shed 4 bases and J 1 base; nucleotides not matched to a gene: 7. Per the germline V gene, CDR1 is SEHNR and CDR2 is FQNEAQ (reference sequence). CDR3 residues: CASSSGDRDGQETQYF. The CDR3 nucleotides read TGTGCCAGCAGCTCTGGGGACAGGGATGGCCAAGAGACCCAGTACTTC. The full variable domain, with the rest looked up from reference TRBV7-9 and TRBJ2-5, is DTGVSQNPRHKITKRGQNVTFRCDPISEHNRLYWYRQTLGQGPEFLTYFQNEAQLEKSRLLSDRFSAERPKGSFSTLEIQRTEQGDSAMYLCASSSGDRDGQETQYFGPGTRLLVL.

This clonotype showed up many times. This rearrangement joins TRBV6-2 or TRBV6-3 to TRBJ2-7; 7 bases match TRBD1. With V trimmed by 6 bases and J by 3 bases, 11 bases remained unmatched. CDR1 is MNHEY and CDR2 is SVGEGT in the germline V gene. The CDR3 spans 15 residues. This CDR3 reads CASRGPGQGVYEQYF. In nucleotides, the CDR3 is TGTGCCAGCAGGGGCCCGGGGCAGGGGGTCTACGAGCAGTACTTC.

This clonotype was detected many times. The chain joins TRBV28 to TRBJ1-1; the D gene is possibly TRBD1 (6 bases). Germline V gene lookup returns CDR1 MDHEN and CDR2 SYDVKM. The CDR3 loop spans 14 amino acids. Trimming stripped 8 bases from V and 5 bases from J, with 18 bases between. CDR3 coding DNA: TGTGCCAGCGTACGAGGGGGGAGACAAACTGAAGCTTTCTTT. Translated, it gives CASVRGGRQTEAFF.

This clonotype was counted only a few times. The J gene is TRBJ1-6, the V gene TRBV6-5; 7 bases map to TRBD1. From germline, CDR1 is MNHEY and CDR2 SVGAGI. With 0 bases clipped from V and 9 bases from J, the junction kept 11 bases outside the gene matches. This CDR3 region has 17 residues. CDR3 region: CASSYSYPTGAGSPLHF. In DNA, the CDR3 is TGTGCCAGCAGTTACTCTTACCCCACAGGGGCGGGTTCACCCCTCCACTTT.

At least ten counts were recorded for this clonotype. The V gene is TRBV28, the J gene TRBJ2-7, with 9 positions matching TRBD1. The germline gives CDR1 MDHEN, CDR2 SYDVKM. The junction had 12 bases not matched to a gene; V was cut back by 5 bases and J by 7 bases. The CDR3 runs 15 residues. CDR3 loop: CASSERTGARLEQYF. CDR3 coding DNA: TGTGCCAGCAGTGAGAGGACAGGGGCCAGGTTAGAGCAGTACTTC.

This clonotype was found a few times. This chain connects TRBV11-2 to TRBJ2-4; 7 bases align to TRBD2. Germline-derived CDR1 and CDR2 are SGHAT and FQNNGV. CDR3 length: 18 residues. After removal of 7 bases from V and 1 base from J, the junction contained 16 bases not matched to a gene. The chain's CDR3 is CASTKSGGPGRAKNIQYF. The CDR3 nucleotides are TGTGCCAGCACCAAGTCGGGGGGTCCGGGACGGGCCAAAAACATTCAGTACTTC. The complete variable domain, with remaining parts taken from reference TRBV11-2 and TRBJ2-4, reads EAGVAQSPRYKIIEKRQSVAFWCNPISGHATLYWYQQILGQGPKLLIQFQNNGVVDDSQLPKDRFSAERLKGVDSTLKIQPAKLEDSAVYLCASTKSGGPGRAKNIQYFGAGTRLSVL.

The J gene is TRBJ2-2, the V gene TRBV11-2, with TRBD1 matching over 8 bases. Germline V gene sequence: CDR1 SGHAT, CDR2 FQNNGV. J was trimmed by 6 bases and V by 1 base; bases with no gene match: 7. The CDR3 has 16 residues. Written as DNA, the CDR3 is TGTGCCAGCAGCTTAGTTGGGACAGGAGGCTCCGGGGAGCTGTTTTTT. Encoded protein: CASSLVGTGGSGELFF.